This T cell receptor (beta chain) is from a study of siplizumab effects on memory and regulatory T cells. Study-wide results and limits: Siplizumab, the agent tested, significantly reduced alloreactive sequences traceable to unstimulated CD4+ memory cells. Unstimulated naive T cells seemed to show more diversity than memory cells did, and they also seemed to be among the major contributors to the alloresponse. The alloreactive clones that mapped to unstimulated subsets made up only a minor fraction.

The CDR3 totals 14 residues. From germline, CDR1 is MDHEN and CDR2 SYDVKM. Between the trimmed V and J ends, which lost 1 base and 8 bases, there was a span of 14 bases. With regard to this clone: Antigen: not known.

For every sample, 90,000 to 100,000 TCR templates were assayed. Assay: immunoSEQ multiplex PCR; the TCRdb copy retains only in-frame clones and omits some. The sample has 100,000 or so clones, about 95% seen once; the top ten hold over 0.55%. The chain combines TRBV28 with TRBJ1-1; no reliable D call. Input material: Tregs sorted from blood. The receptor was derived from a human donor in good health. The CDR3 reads CASSLSGVLGEAFF. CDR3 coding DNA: TGTGCCAGCAGTTTATCCGGGGTTTTGGGCGAAGCTTTCTTT.